Following are 15 T cell receptor beta chains from one sample sequenced in a study of cytomegalovirus exposure and HLA in healthy donors. Here immunoSEQ multiplex PCR was the method, and the copy in TCRdb shows in-frame clones only, minus some. The sample has over 200,000 clones; around 87% are singletons. The source material was PBMCs. The source is a woman younger than 35 in good health and CMV-seropositive.

The chain has TRBV10-2 and TRBJ2-7; 16 positions match TRBD2. CDR1 WSHSY and CDR2 SAAADI come from the germline V gene. Germline trimming cut 0 bases from V and 0 bases from J; bases unmatched to any gene: 2. The CDR3 extends over 18 amino acids. The CDR3 protein is CASSESGLAGGLSYEQYF. As DNA, the CDR3 is TGCGCCAGCAGTGAGTCGGGACTAGCGGGAGGGCTCTCCTACGAGCAGTACTTC.

The chain uses TRBV27 and TRBJ2-1; 8 bases line up with TRBD2. Germline CDR1 and CDR2: MNHEY and SMNVEV (reference sequence). V shed 5 bases and J 4 bases; nucleotides not matched to a gene: 4. CDR3 size: 14 residues. The DNA of the CDR3 is TGTGCCAGCAGTCGAAGCGGGAGTTACAATGAGCAGTTCTTC. Translation gives CASSRSGSYNEQFF.

The chain is built from TRBV7-2 and TRBJ2-3; D possibly corresponds to TRBD2 (6 bases). This CDR3 has 14 amino acids. Per the germline V gene, CDR1 is SGHTA and CDR2 is FQGNSA. Trimming took 6 bases from V and 6 from J, leaving 16 bases between them. The CDR3 sequence: CASSPDLATDTQYF. The CDR3 region has the DNA TGTGCCAGCAGTCCCGACCTAGCGACCGATACGCAGTATTTT.

J is TRBJ2-7 and V is TRBV27; D may be TRBD2 (6 bases). Trimming shortened V by 5 bases and J by 7 bases, and 18 bases separated the two germline ends. Germline V lookup: CDR1 MNHEY, CDR2 SMNVEV (reference sequence). The length of the CDR3 is 14 residues. CDR3 protein: CASSPMETSPEQYF. CDR3 nucleotides: TGTGCCAGCAGTCCCATGGAGACTAGTCCGGAGCAGTACTTC.

This clone was seen just once. The chain joins TRBV21-1 to TRBJ2-2; TRBD1, the table's D call, lacks a check against the DNA. TRBV21-1 is termed a pseudogene. This CDR3 is 14 amino acids long. CDR3 nucleotide sequence: TGTGCCAGCAGCAAAGTGTTGGCAACCGGGGAGCTGTTTTTT. Encoded protein: CASSKVLATGELFF.

The gene calls are TRBV25-1 and TRBJ2-7, with a weak D call TRBD2 (5 bases). V lost 1 base to trimming and J lost 6 bases, with 13 bases between them. The CDR3 is 14 amino acids. Germline values: CDR1 MGHDK, CDR2 SYGVNS. The CDR3 sequence: CASSEWELIGEQYF. CDR3 DNA: TGTGCCAGCAGTGAATGGGAGCTCATCGGCGAGCAGTACTTC.

The V gene is TRBV7-8, the J gene TRBJ1-2, with TRBD1 matching over 7 bases. The germline gives CDR1 SGHVS, CDR2 FQNEAQ. This CDR3 region has 13 residues. V dropped 6 bases and J dropped 6; count of bases not matched to a gene: 7. The CDR3 bases are TGTGCCAGCAGGCGACAGGGATTCGATGGCTACACCTTC. It is translated as CASRRQGFDGYTF.

The rearrangement joins TRBV27 to TRBJ2-7, with 14 nucleotides matching TRBD2. The CDR3 sequence is 15 residues long. The junction had 2 bases not matched to a gene; V was cut back by 3 bases and J by 4 bases. Germline V gene data show CDR1 as MNHEY and CDR2 as SMNVEV (reference sequence). CDR3 sequence: CASSLRLAGGYEQYF. The CDR3, as DNA: TGTGCCAGCAGTTTGCGACTAGCGGGAGGGTACGAGCAGTACTTC.

This chain uses TRBV30 with TRBJ2-7; 7 bases line up with TRBD2. Germline V gives CDR1 GTSNPN, CDR2 SVGIG (reference sequence). V shed 1 base, J shed 3 bases, and the junction held 3 bases outside the gene matches. This CDR3 has 13 amino acids. The CDR3 sequence is CAWSDAGVYEQYF. CDR3 bases: TGTGCCTGGAGTGATGCGGGAGTCTACGAGCAGTACTTC.

The CDR3 reads CASIISGQGIYGYTF. The CDR3 DNA sequence: TGTGCCAGTATTATCTCAGGACAGGGGATCTATGGCTACACCTTC. V and J are TRBV19 and TRBJ1-2; 9 nucleotides match TRBD1. Trimming cost V 7 bases and J 4 bases; bases outside gene matches: 10. Germline V CDR1 and CDR2: LNHDA, SQIVND (reference sequence). The CDR3 runs 15 residues.

V usage is TRBV29-1 and J usage is TRBJ2-5; D unresolved. The CDR3 is made up of 12 amino acids. V shed 0 bases and J shed 5 bases, with 7 bases lying between them. Looked up from germline, CDR1 is SQVTM and CDR2 is ANQGSEA. CDR3 protein: CSVEDLGETQYF. In nucleotides, the CDR3 is TGCAGCGTTGAAGATCTGGGCGAGACCCAGTACTTC. The variable domain in full, with the rest retrieved from reference TRBV29-1 and TRBJ2-5, is SAVISQKPSRDICQRGTSLTIQCQVDSQVTMMFWYRQQPGQSLTLIATANQGSEATYESGFVIDKFPISRPNLTFSTLTVSNMSPEDSSIYLCSVEDLGETQYFGPGTRLLVL.

The chain combines TRBV5-1 with TRBJ2-7, with D possibly matching TRBD2 (5 bases). The V end lost 1 base, the J end lost 6 bases, and 8 bases lay between the germline ends. From germline, CDR1 is SGHRS and CDR2 YFSETQ. CDR3 length: 12 residues. The CDR3 coding sequence is TGCGCCAGCAGCTTGACCAGCGGCGAGCAGTACTTC. The encoded protein is CASSLTSGEQYF.

This clone was detected a few times. The chain couples TRBV27 to TRBJ2-7, with TRBD2 identical over 10 bases. This CDR3 has 15 residues. CDR1 and CDR2 (germline): MNHEY, SMNVEV (reference sequence). Germline trimming cut 8 bases from V and 4 bases from J; bases unmatched to any gene: 11. The chain's CDR3 is CASSYVSAGGYEQYF. The CDR3, as DNA: TGTGCCAGCTCTTATGTCTCAGCGGGAGGGTACGAGCAGTACTTC.

The chain employs TRBV27 and TRBJ2-7; D perhaps matches TRBD1 (6 bases). Trimming removed 3 bases at V and 6 bases at J, with 9 bases between. The CDR3 spans 12 residues. Germline V lookup: CDR1 MNHEY, CDR2 SMNVEV (reference sequence). The CDR3 spells CASSLDSGEQYF. CDR3 bases: TGTGCCAGCAGTTTGGACAGTGGCGAGCAGTACTTC.

This chain joins TRBV27 and TRBJ2-1, with 8 bases that match TRBD2. Trimming removed 3 bases from V and 9 bases from J; junction bases left unmatched: 7. Germline V lookup: CDR1 MNHEY, CDR2 SMNVEV (reference sequence). This CDR3 is built from 14 residues. Written as DNA, the CDR3 is TGTGCCAGCAGTTTCGGGAGGGACGTCCTTGAGCAGTTCTTC. It is translated as CASSFGRDVLEQFF.